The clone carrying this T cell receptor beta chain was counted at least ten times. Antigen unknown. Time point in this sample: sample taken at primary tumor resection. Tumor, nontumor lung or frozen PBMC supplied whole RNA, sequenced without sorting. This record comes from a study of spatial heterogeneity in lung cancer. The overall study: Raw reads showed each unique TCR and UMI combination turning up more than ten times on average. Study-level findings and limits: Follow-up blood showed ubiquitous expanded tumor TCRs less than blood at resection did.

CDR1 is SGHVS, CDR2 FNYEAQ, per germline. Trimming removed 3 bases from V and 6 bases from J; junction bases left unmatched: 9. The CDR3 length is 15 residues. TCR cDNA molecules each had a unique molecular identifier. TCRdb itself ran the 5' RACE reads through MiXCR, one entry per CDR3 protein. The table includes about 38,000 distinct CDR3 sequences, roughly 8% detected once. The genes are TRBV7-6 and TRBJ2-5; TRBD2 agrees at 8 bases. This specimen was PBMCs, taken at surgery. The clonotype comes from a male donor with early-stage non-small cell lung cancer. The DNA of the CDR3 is TGTGCCAGCAGCTTGCCGGGAGGGGGGGTGAAGACCCAGTACTTC. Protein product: CASSLPGGGVKTQYF.